Listed below are T cell receptor beta chains from one sample, sequenced in a study of vaccination and CD4 T cells after COVID-19. These receptors are not linked to any known antigen. TCRdb re-derived calls from the PCR reads in MiXCR, one entry per CDR3 protein. The sample records 10,000 to 15,000 distinct CDR3 sequences, less than 70% being singletons. The sequencing input was CD4+ T cells from blood, cultured in vitro. The receptor source for this set is a human donor who had recovered from COVID-19. Both conserved end residues are part of each CDR3. D genes are given only for firm matches. For some rows the clone size is stated as once, few or many, or as a class when expanded; others skip it.

size: -
J: TRBJ1-5
V: TRBV4-3
D: -
DNA: TGCGCCAGCATCCGAACGGGTGGGAATCAGCCCCAGCATTTT
CDR3: CASIRTGGNQPQHF

size: -
J: TRBJ2-2
V: TRBV28
D: TRBD2
DNA: TGTGCCAGCAGTACCTGGGTGGGGTCGGGGGGCACCGGGGAGCTGTTTTTT
CDR3: CASSTWVGSGGTGELFF

size: -
J: TRBJ2-7
V: TRBV2
D: TRBD1
DNA: TGTGCCAGCAGTTCGACAGGGCTTGCCGAGCAGTACTTC
CDR3: CASSSTGLAEQYF

size: few
J: TRBJ1-4
V: TRBV6-1
D: -
DNA: TGTGCCAGCAGTGACGGTGAAAGGGAAAAACTGTTTTTT
CDR3: CASSDGEREKLFF

size: -
J: TRBJ1-2
V: TRBV28
D: TRBD1
DNA: TGTGCCAGCAGAATGGAGGGGGCGCGTCTTGGCTACACCTTC
CDR3: CASRMEGARLGYTF

size: -
J: TRBJ2-4
V: TRBV24-1
D: -
DNA: TGTGCCAACCTAGAGGCCTTGGAGAAGAACATTCAGTACTTC
CDR3: CANLEALEKNIQYF

size: -
J: TRBJ1-1
V: TRBV6-2/TRBV6-3
D: -
DNA: TGTGCCAGCAGTGATCCCGGACAGGAAGCTTTCTTT
CDR3: CASSDPGQEAFF

size: -
J: TRBJ2-7
V: TRBV7-9
D: -
DNA: TGTGCCAGCAGCCCAAAAGGGCCGATTAACGAGCAGTACTTC
CDR3: CASSPKGPINEQYF

size: -
J: TRBJ1-5
V: TRBV15
D: TRBD1
DNA: TGTGCCACCAGCAGAAGGACAGGGATTAGCAATCAGCCCCAGCATTTT
CDR3: CATSRRTGISNQPQHF

size: -
J: TRBJ2-5
V: TRBV6-2/TRBV6-3
D: -
DNA: TGTGCCGGTAGCTTCGGCATTTCGGAGACCCAGTACTTC
CDR3: CAGSFGISETQYF

size: -
J: TRBJ2-2
V: TRBV10-3
D: TRBD2
DNA: TGTGCCATCAGTGGGCCTAGCGGGAGTCAGGCCGGGGAGCTGTTTTTT
CDR3: CAISGPSGSQAGELFF

size: -
J: TRBJ2-5
V: TRBV6-2/TRBV6-3
D: -
DNA: TGTGCCAGCAGCCGTGCACCGGAGGTGGAGACCCAGTACTTC
CDR3: CASSRAPEVETQYF

size: -
J: TRBJ1-4
V: TRBV20-1
D: -
DNA: TGCAGTGCTAGGAAAGGGGACACGAGTAATGAAAAACTGTTTTTT
CDR3: CSARKGDTSNEKLFF

size: -
J: TRBJ2-5
V: TRBV7-7
D: -
DNA: TGTGCTAGCAGCCCCCGACTAGGAGAGACCCAGTACTTC
CDR3: CASSPRLGETQYF

size: -
J: TRBJ2-5
V: TRBV20-1
D: TRBD2
DNA: TGCAGTGCTAGAGAGAGGGCGGGGGGATATAGCTTCCAAGAGACCCAGTACTTC
CDR3: CSARERAGGYSFQETQYF

size: few
J: TRBJ1-6
V: TRBV28
D: -
DNA: TGTGCCAGCCGCCTAGGAGCTTATAATTCACCCCTCCACTTT
CDR3: CASRLGAYNSPLHF

size: -
J: TRBJ1-5
V: TRBV6-1
D: TRBD1
DNA: TGTGCCAGCAGTATAAGTAGACGCGGGACAGGATCATATAGCAATCAGCCCCAGCATTTT
CDR3: CASSISRRGTGSYSNQPQHF

size: -
J: TRBJ1-3
V: TRBV6-5
D: -
DNA: TGTGCCAGCAGTTACCTTTCAGGCCGCTCTGGAAACACCATATATTTT
CDR3: CASSYLSGRSGNTIYF

size: few
J: TRBJ1-5
V: TRBV6-1
D: -
DNA: TGTGCCAGTTGGGGCCTGCCGGGTCAGCCCCAGCATTTT
CDR3: CASWGLPGQPQHF

size: -
J: TRBJ2-4
V: TRBV12-3/TRBV12-4
D: TRBD2
DNA: TGTGCCAGCACCCGGACTAGCGGGACAAACATTCAGTACTTC
CDR3: CASTRTSGTNIQYF

size: few
J: TRBJ1-1
V: TRBV6-2/TRBV6-3
D: TRBD1
DNA: TGTGCCAGCAAGACAGGGAACATGAACACTGAAGCTTTCTTT
CDR3: CASKTGNMNTEAFF

size: -
J: TRBJ1-1
V: TRBV20-1
D: -
DNA: TGCAGTGCTAGGAAGATGGACACTGAAGCTTTCTTT
CDR3: CSARKMDTEAFF

size: -
J: TRBJ2-7
V: TRBV6-2/TRBV6-3
D: TRBD2
DNA: TGTGCCAGCAGAAATGCCGGGACTAACCCCTACGAGCAGTACTTC
CDR3: CASRNAGTNPYEQYF

size: -
J: TRBJ1-1
V: TRBV7-2
D: -
DNA: TGTGCCAGCAGCTCGGACAAGAACACTGAAGCTTTCTTT
CDR3: CASSSDKNTEAFF

size: -
J: TRBJ1-4
V: TRBV6-4
D: -
DNA: TGTGCCAGCAGGGGACAATCAACTAATGAAAAACTGTTTTTT
CDR3: CASRGQSTNEKLFF

size: -
J: TRBJ1-1
V: TRBV7-9
D: -
DNA: TGTGCCAGCAGCTTAGCCCTCGGGAACACTGAAGCTTTCTTT
CDR3: CASSLALGNTEAFF

size: few
J: TRBJ2-3
V: TRBV7-2
D: -
DNA: TGTGCCAGCAGCCCGAGGTGGGCCACAGATACGCAGTATTTT
CDR3: CASSPRWATDTQYF

size: -
J: TRBJ2-2
V: TRBV27
D: TRBD2
DNA: TGTGCCAGCACCCCTGGGGCTAGCGGAGGGAACACCGGGGAGCTGTTTTTT
CDR3: CASTPGASGGNTGELFF

size: -
J: TRBJ2-5
V: TRBV20-1
D: TRBD1
DNA: TGCAGTGCTAGAGAGGGGACAGGGGGGGAGACCCAGTACTTC
CDR3: CSAREGTGGETQYF

size: -
J: TRBJ2-5
V: TRBV30
D: TRBD2
DNA: TGTGCCTGGAGTGCAGGACTAGCGGGAGAGACCCAGTACTTC
CDR3: CAWSAGLAGETQYF

size: -
J: TRBJ1-5
V: TRBV7-8
D: -
DNA: TGTGCCAGCAGCTTAGGGGTCATGGGAAGTAGCAATCAGCCCCAGCATTTT
CDR3: CASSLGVMGSSNQPQHF

size: -
J: TRBJ2-7
V: TRBV21-1
D: -
DNA: TGTGCCAGCAGCTCCCCGGCGCTAGCGGGAGTGTATTACGAGCAGTACTTC
CDR3: CASSSPALAGVYYEQYF

size: -
J: TRBJ2-2
V: TRBV24-1
D: -
DNA: TGTGCCACCAGTACCTTTCAGGGAGGTGTGAGCACCGGGGAGCTGTTTTTT
CDR3: CATSTFQGGVSTGELFF

size: -
J: TRBJ2-5
V: TRBV20-1
D: -
DNA: TGCAGTGCTGGGCCGAAAGTGACCCAGTACTTC
CDR3: CSAGPKVTQYF

size: -
J: TRBJ2-3
V: TRBV5-4
D: TRBD2
DNA: TGTGCCAGCAGCTTATGGACTAGCGGGAGCACAGATACGCAGTATTTT
CDR3: CASSLWTSGSTDTQYF